One T cell receptor beta chain is described in this entry. What antigen it recognizes has not been identified. No base quality information exists; no much larger clone differs at one position. From a lookup of the germline V gene, CDR1 and CDR2 are KGHSH and LQKENI. Trimming removed 6 bases from V and 5 bases from J; the gene matches leave 18 bases unexplained. The CDR3 contains 18 residues, cysteine and phenylalanine counted. Left in the record is the CDR3 DNA by itself, 54 bases read in frame from the first base. The sample is drawn from a study of T cell responses to AZD1222 COVID-19 vaccine (TCRdb year 2021). Study-level background: Because spike-specific TCR depth and breadth did not differ between the two schedules, AZD1222 recipients who got a second dose at roughly 4 weeks were pooled with those who got a second dose at roughly 12 weeks. TCR sequencing was performed for approximately 240 trial participants, of whom about 200 were given two doses of AZD1222 and some 26 were given two doses of MenACWY control vaccine. Enrollment into the trials was organized by age into subgroups of 18-55, 56-69 and 70-plus years, and those subgroups contained roughly 160, 29 and 62 TCR-sequenced participants, respectively.

General conclusions and limits of the study: Conclusions about previously exposed vaccinees were limited because only 5 or 6 AZD1222 recipients were SARS-CoV-2 seropositive at baseline. In the small 56-69-year group, the increase in depth fell short of significance, most likely because of low power. The vaccine-associated CD4 TCRs covered the entire spike protein, and the dominant responses fell in regions 160-218 and 743-854. Spike-specific TCR breadth and depth rose significantly after two AZD1222 doses compared with day 0 and with MenACWY recipients. Because no day 14 peak-response samples were available, repertoires were characterized only after the peak T cell response. Participants were mostly white British and included more females than males, and it was suggested by the authors that clonal diversity may have been underestimated. Reportedly, close to half of the unique spike-specific TCRs recognized epitopes lying outside the regions that are mutated in the B.1.351 and B.1.1.7 variants.

The time point label for this specimen denotes: baseline before first vaccination. Vaccinee samples were obtained from the UK trials COV001 and COV002, which included a single-blind randomized controlled phase 2/3 trial of AZD1222 (ChAdOx1 nCoV-19) in healthy adults. For TCRbeta chain sequencing, PBMC samples were collected from trial participants at day 0 and at day 28 after the second dose. The CDR3 regions of human TCRbeta chains were analyzed by immunosequencing. Processing in the source paper ran as follows. Repertoire TCRs were matched against a reference library of SARS-CoV-2-specific TCRs generated with the MIRA antigen-specificity platform. Breadth was defined as the fraction of unique TCRs that were SARS-CoV-2-associated, and depth was defined as the fraction of total T cells that were SARS-CoV-2-associated. Using the MIRA data, each spike-specific TCR was mapped to the spike region that the TCR reacts to and placed in a CD4 or CD8 class. Log10-transformed breadth and depth values were compared by one-way ANOVA with Sidak's multiple comparisons tests. The clones in this table, taken by TCRdb from immuneACCESS, are in-frame only. Not every clone is retained; where verified, under half of the shortfall comes from an unresolved V gene, and the cause of the rest is unknown. V and J calls plus clone size are reproduced from that table; the DNA served to infer D and trimming. The sample has 150,000 to 200,000 clones on record, 94% of them singletons. The biggest ten clones account for approximately 0.64% of the sample.

The sequencing used peripheral blood, collected on day 0 of AZD1222 vaccination. This receptor was obtained from an adult in good health. The sequence is built from TRBV18 and TRBJ2-5, with 10 junctional bases fitting TRBD2. The CDR3: CASSPPPSGRGGRETQYF. The nucleotide sequence reads as follows: TGTGCCAGCTCTCCCCCTCCTAGCGGGAGAGGGGGTAGGGAGACCCAGTACTTC.